The 31 T cell receptor beta chains listed next were all sequenced from one sample in a study of regulatory T cells in long-lasting Graves disease. Time point given: newly diagnosed GD, antithyroid drugs for less than 3 months. PBMC-extracted RNA yielded the TCR library. Arm-PCR of CDR3 regions with iRepertoire HTBI primers generated TCR beta libraries. In TCRdb, the multiplex PCR reads were re-called with MiXCR into one record per CDR3 protein. The repertoire consists of about 530,000 distinct CDR3 sequences, with about 16% occurring once and the leading ten covering roughly 25%. Separately, the same data were catalogued under a study of T cells in Graves' hyperthyroidism and ophthalmopathy.

The source was peripheral blood mononuclear cells (PBMCs), collected at new diagnosis, from a patient treated with antithyroid drugs. The receptors were sampled from a woman aged 35 to 60 with Graves disease.

This clonotype was observed a few times. The CDR3 coding sequence is TGTGCCAGCAGCCCTCAGGGACTAGCGGGGGGCCTAAACGAGCAGTACTTC. It yields the protein CASSPQGLAGGLNEQYF. The chain employs TRBV6-1 and TRBJ2-7; 15 bases match TRBD2. Germline V CDR1 and CDR2: MNHNS, SASEGT. CDR3 length: 17 residues. Trimming removed 6 bases from V and 5 bases from J; junction bases left unmatched: 11.

This clonotype was recorded once. Given a much more abundant clone one base away, this may be a read error. Here the CDR3 DNA reads TGTGCCAGCAGTTTATCCCAGGGGGGGAATGAGCAGTACTTC. Amino acids: CASSLSQGGNEQYF. The V and J genes are TRBV28 and TRBJ2-7; D may be TRBD1 or TRBD2 (7 bases each). The CDR3 is 14 residues long. Germline V gene sequence: CDR1 MDHEN, CDR2 SYDVKM. V was shortened by 1 base and J by 7 bases, with 14 bases between the two germline ends. Supplemented by reference TRBV28 and TRBJ2-7, the full variable domain reads DVKVTQSSRYLVKRTGEKVFLECVQDMDHENMFWYRQDPGLGLRLIYFSYDVKMKEKGDIPEGYSVSREKKERFSLILESASTNQTSMYLCASSLSQGGNEQYFGPGTRLTVT.

This clonotype has a count of ten or more. The V gene is TRBV6-5, the J gene TRBJ2-6; 7 bases fit TRBD2. The length of the CDR3 is 16 residues. Germline loops: CDR1 MNHEY, CDR2 SVGAGI. With V trimmed by 0 bases and J by 2 bases, 1 base remained unmatched. The CDR3 here is CASSYSGGAGANVLTF. The CDR3 DNA follows: TGTGCCAGCAGTTACTCGGGGGGGGCTGGGGCCAACGTCCTGACTTTC.

This chain uses TRBV10-3 with TRBJ1-5; D gene ambiguous. This CDR3 is built from 14 residues. Germline V gene data show CDR1 as ENHRY and CDR2 as SYGVKD. V lost 5 bases and J lost 0, with 8 bases in between. The CDR3 spells CAISREYSNQPQHF. DNA of the CDR3: TGTGCCATCAGTCGGGAGTATAGCAATCAGCCCCAGCATTTT.

This clonotype was counted many times. The genes are TRBV12-3 or TRBV12-4 and TRBJ1-2, with D possibly TRBD1 on 5 matching bases. V was pared by 10 bases and J by 8 bases, with 17 bases between. The CDR3 runs 12 residues. The CDR3 DNA reads TGTGCCATTCTTTGGGGGGAATCCGGCTACACCTTC. Encoded protein: CAILWGESGYTF.

The CDR3 DNA follows: TGTGCCAGCAGAAAACTCTTACAGGGCAGCTATGGCTACACCTTC. Amino acids: CASRKLLQGSYGYTF. The chain couples TRBV5-6 to TRBJ1-2, with D maybe TRBD1 (6 bases). This CDR3 is 15 amino acids long. Trimming removed 5 bases at V and 4 bases at J, with 18 bases between. Germline V gene data show CDR1 as SGHDT and CDR2 as YYEEEE.

This clonotype was observed at least ten times. CDR3 amino acids: CASSLGGGSQETQYF. CDR3 DNA sequence: TGTGCCAGCAGTTTGGGTGGGGGGTCCCAAGAGACCCAGTACTTC. The rearrangement uses TRBV12-3 or TRBV12-4 and TRBJ2-5; D perhaps matches TRBD2 (6 bases). This CDR3 has 15 amino acids. The ends were cut back, 3 bases at V and 1 base at J, with 12 bases in the middle.

J is TRBJ2-5 and V is TRBV2; perhaps TRBD1 as D (5 bases). V was trimmed by 0 bases and J by 4 bases, leaving 18 bases between them. The CDR3 sequence is 17 residues long. CDR1 SNHLY and CDR2 FYNNEI come from the germline V gene. The CDR3 DNA reads TGTGCCAGCAGTGAAGCGCTTTTCAAGGGGCTTGGAGAGACCCAGTACTTC. Amino acid sequence: CASSEALFKGLGETQYF.

This rearrangement joins TRBV12-3 or TRBV12-4 to TRBJ2-1; 8 bases fit TRBD2. Losses at the gene ends were 6 bases for V and 6 bases for J; bases not matched to a gene: 16. The CDR3 consists of 17 residues. The CDR3 spells CASSPRGGGPGGNEQFF. Written as DNA, the CDR3 is TGTGCCAGCAGCCCCCGGGGCGGGGGGCCTGGGGGCAATGAGCAGTTCTTC.

A few counts support this clonotype. The V gene is TRBV19, the J gene TRBJ1-1; a possible D gene is TRBD1 (6 bases). The CDR3 sequence is 16 residues long. V lost 1 base to trimming and J lost 4 bases, with 16 bases between them. Germline V CDR1 and CDR2: LNHDA, SQIVND (reference sequence). CDR3 nucleotides: TGTGCCAGTAGTATAGCAGGGGAAGCGGGCGGCACTGAAGCTTTCTTT. Residues: CASSIAGEAGGTEAFF. The whole variable domain, remainder taken from reference TRBV19 and TRBJ1-1, is DGGITQSPKYLFRKEGQNVTLSCEQNLNHDAMYWYRQDPGQGLRLIYYSQIVNDFQKGDIAEGYSVSREKKESFPLTVTSAQKNPTAFYLCASSIAGEAGGTEAFFGQGTRLTVV.

J is TRBJ2-5 and V is TRBV20-1; D remains unclear. The length of the CDR3 is 13 residues. V gave up 0 bases and J gave up 1 base, with 6 bases separating them. Germline V gives CDR1 DFQATT, CDR2 SNEGSKA (reference sequence). CDR3 loop: CSARDPTQETQYF. CDR3 DNA sequence: TGCAGTGCTAGAGATCCGACCCAAGAGACCCAGTACTTC.

This clonotype has only a few counts. The chain is built from TRBV18 and TRBJ1-1; possibly TRBD1 for D (5 bases). Trimming took off 0 bases at V and 5 bases at J, with 13 bases between the two ends. The CDR3 contains 15 residues. CDR1 and CDR2 from the germline V gene are KGHSH and LQKENI. In DNA form, the CDR3 reads TGTGCCAGCTCACCACCCGGTCGTGGGGGGACTGAAGCTTTCTTT. Encoded protein: CASSPPGRGGTEAFF.

This clonotype showed up just once. A much bigger clone sits one base away, suggesting this may be a read error. The chain links TRBV6-1 to TRBJ1-3; D remains unclear. Germline CDR1 and CDR2: MNHNS and SASEGT. The CDR3 extends over 14 amino acids. The CDR3 coding sequence is TGTGCCAGCAGCACTGGAAGCTCTGGAAACACCATATGTTTT. Amino acid sequence: CASSTGSSGNTICF.

This clonotype occurred once. V usage is TRBV24-1 and J usage is TRBJ1-1; weak D call: TRBD1 (5 bases). This CDR3 is 13 amino acids long. V dropped 5 bases and J dropped 4 bases, with 10 bases sitting between them. CDR1 and CDR2 (germline): KGHDR, SFDVKD. In nucleotides, the CDR3 is TGTGCCACCAGTGGACAGCTTAGCACTGAAGCTTTCTTT. The encoded protein is CATSGQLSTEAFF.

This clonotype occurred many times. This chain links TRBV28 with TRBJ2-1; maybe TRBD2 (6 bases). V shed 0 bases and J shed 5 bases, with 8 bases lying between them. Germline assignment: CDR1 MDHEN and CDR2 SYDVKM. The CDR3 loop spans 14 amino acids. CDR3 amino acids: CASSLWEGNNEQFF. DNA of the CDR3: TGTGCCAGCAGTTTATGGGAGGGGAACAATGAGCAGTTCTTC. The entire variable domain, with the rest obtained from reference TRBV28 and TRBJ2-1, is as follows: DVKVTQSSRYLVKRTGEKVFLECVQDMDHENMFWYRQDPGLGLRLIYFSYDVKMKEKGDIPEGYSVSREKKERFSLILESASTNQTSMYLCASSLWEGNNEQFFGPGTRLTVL.

This clonotype was picked up many times. The rearrangement links TRBV3-1 to TRBJ1-4, with D possibly TRBD1 on 5 matching bases. V gave up 1 base and J gave up 5 bases, with 5 bases separating them. Germline CDR1 reads LGHDT; CDR2 reads YNNKEL (reference sequence). This CDR3 is built from 13 residues. In nucleotides, the CDR3 is TGTGCCAGCAGCCAAGGGGGGAATGAAAAACTGTTTTTT. Translating it yields CASSQGGNEKLFF.

This clonotype was seen only a few times. The chain couples TRBV4-1 to TRBJ2-7; 11 bases line up with TRBD2. With V trimmed by 4 bases and J by 7 bases, 9 bases remained unmatched. This CDR3 has 15 amino acids. Germline-derived CDR1 and CDR2 are MGHRA and YSYEKL. Written as DNA, the CDR3 is TGCGCCAGCAGCCGAGCTAGCGGGGGGCCGAGGGAGCAGTACTTC. It encodes CASSRASGGPREQYF.

This chain links TRBV7-9 with TRBJ1-5, with 8 bases matching TRBD1. With the DNA end fitting TRBJ2-3 better, the J assignment may be wrong. CDR3 length: 14 residues. CDR1 and CDR2 (germline): SEHNR, FQNEAQ (reference sequence). CDR3 amino acids: CASSSDRVGIYQYF. As DNA, the CDR3 is TGTGCCAGCAGCTCGGACAGGGTGGGGATATACCAGTATTTT.

This clonotype occurred many times. V and J are TRBV12-3 or TRBV12-4 and TRBJ1-2, with TRBD1 matching 7 bases. CDR3 length equals 15 residues. The V and J ends lost 4 bases and 8 bases, in that order; junction bases with no gene match: 13. As DNA, the CDR3 is TGTGCCAGCAGTTCAGGGGGGATACCCCTCGGGGGCTACACCTTC. This encodes CASSSGGIPLGGYTF.

This clonotype was counted at least ten times. This chain connects TRBV28 to TRBJ2-3; D perhaps matches TRBD1 (6 bases). The CDR3 runs to 16 residues. V lost 5 bases to trimming and J lost 1 base, with 16 bases between them. CDR1 is MDHEN, CDR2 SYDVKM, per germline. CDR3: CASSPTGEGGTDTQYF. CDR3 DNA sequence: TGTGCCAGCAGTCCGACAGGAGAGGGGGGCACAGATACGCAGTATTTT.

This clonotype was observed at least ten times. The genes are TRBV18 and TRBJ2-1; the match to TRBD2 covers 8 bases. Germline CDR1 reads KGHSH; CDR2 reads LQKENI. CDR3 length: 16 amino acids. V lost 2 bases and J lost 4; bases outside the gene matches: 7. The DNA of the CDR3 is TGTGCCAGCTCACCAACCCGCGCGGGGGGTTACAATGAGCAGTTCTTC. This translates into CASSPTRAGGYNEQFF.

This clonotype was picked up many times. The chain combines TRBV6-4 with TRBJ1-2; no definite D call. V gave up 6 bases and J gave up 4 bases, with 15 bases separating them. The CDR3 loop spans 14 amino acids. Germline V CDR1 and CDR2: MRHNA, SNTAGT. The CDR3 here is CASREDGTSYGYTF. In DNA, the CDR3 is TGTGCCAGCAGAGAGGACGGAACTTCCTATGGCTACACCTTC.

This clonotype was detected many times. The chain employs TRBV5-1 and TRBJ2-7; no clear D. This CDR3 has 14 residues. Germline V lookup: CDR1 SGHRS, CDR2 YFSETQ. Trimming left V 4 bases short and J 5 bases short, with 16 bases between. The CDR3 here is CASSLPWAQDEQYF. Written as DNA, the CDR3 is TGCGCCAGCAGCCTCCCCTGGGCTCAGGACGAGCAGTACTTC.

This clonotype was counted ten times or more. This chain joins TRBV7-9 and TRBJ2-1; no definite D call. There are 14 residues in the CDR3. V lost 5 bases and J lost 3, with 11 bases in between. Germline V gene data show CDR1 as SEHNR and CDR2 as FQNEAQ (reference sequence). The CDR3: CASSATRNYNEQFF. The CDR3 DNA sequence: TGTGCCAGCAGCGCCACGCGCAACTACAATGAGCAGTTCTTC.

The rearrangement joins TRBV10-3 to TRBJ1-1; maybe TRBD1 (5 bases). The CDR3 length is 12 residues. With 7 bases removed from V and 1 base from J, the gap between germline ends came to 7 bases. Germline assignment: CDR1 ENHRY and CDR2 SYGVKD. The CDR3 here is CAITGGNTEAFF. The CDR3 DNA follows: TGTGCCATCACCGGGGGGAACACTGAAGCTTTCTTT.

This clonotype was counted a few times. The CDR3 sequence: CASTSHNTGELFF. In DNA, the CDR3 is TGTGCCAGCACCTCTCACAACACCGGGGAGCTGTTTTTT. The chain combines TRBV28 with TRBJ2-2; unclear D gene. The CDR3 has 13 residues. Germline CDR1 reads MDHEN; CDR2 reads SYDVKM. Trimming removed 7 bases at V and 2 bases at J, with 8 bases between.

In its sample, this clonotype was seen many times. This chain connects TRBV6-1 to TRBJ2-4, with D perhaps TRBD1 (7 bases). Trimming left V 0 bases short and J 8 bases short, with 11 bases between. The CDR3 covers 14 residues. Germline V gene lookup returns CDR1 MNHNS and CDR2 SASEGT. This CDR3 reads CASSEAEGADIQYF. As DNA, the CDR3 is TGTGCCAGCAGTGAAGCGGAGGGGGCGGACATTCAGTACTTC.

This clonotype was seen a few times. A much larger clone sits a single nucleotide away, making a read error possible. The chain couples TRBV28 to TRBJ1-4; D possibly corresponds to TRBD1 (5 bases). This CDR3 region has 14 residues. The germline CDR1 and CDR2 sequences are MDHEN and SYDVKM. CDR3 loop: CAATGWVINEKLFF. In nucleotides, the CDR3 is TGTGCAGCTACAGGTTGGGTGATCAATGAAAAACTGTTTTTT.

This clonotype has a handful of counts. A single base separates this from a much larger clone, so it may be a read error. The chain carries TRBV7-2 and TRBJ2-5; D gene ambiguous. This CDR3 has 13 residues. V lost 8 bases to trimming and J lost 1 base, with 11 bases between them. Germline assignment: CDR1 SGHTA and CDR2 FQGNSA. This CDR3 reads CASGSNGQETQYF. The CDR3 DNA reads as TGTGCCAGCGGCTCCAATGGCCAAGAGACCCAGTACTTC. Full variable domain (rest looked up from reference TRBV7-2 and TRBJ2-5): GAGVSQSPSNKVTEKGKDVELRCDPISGHTALYWYRQSLGQGLEFLIYFQGNSAPDKSGLPSDRFSAERTGGSVSTLTIQRTQQEDSAVYLCASGSNGQETQYFGPGTRLLVL.

The genes are TRBV20-1 and TRBJ2-2; 7 nucleotides agree with TRBD1. V shed 5 bases and J 1 base; nucleotides not matched to a gene: 10. The CDR3 has 16 residues. CDR1 is DFQATT and CDR2 is SNEGSKA in the germline V gene (reference sequence). For the CDR3, the DNA is TGCAGTGCTGCAAGCTGGACAGGCGGGAACACCGGGGAGCTGTTTTTT. This gives the protein CSAASWTGGNTGELFF.

The sample holds a few counts of this clonotype. The chain recombines TRBV6-2 or TRBV6-3 with TRBJ2-6; no clear D gene. V was pared by 7 bases and J by 0 bases, with 10 bases between. The CDR3 loop spans 15 amino acids. Germline assignment: CDR1 MNHEY and CDR2 SVGEGT. The CDR3 loop is CASTKKSSGANVLTF. CDR3 nucleotides: TGTGCCAGCACCAAAAAGAGCTCTGGGGCCAACGTCCTGACTTTC.